The 3 T cell receptor beta chains listed next were all sequenced from one sample in a study of CD8 T cells in ankylosing spondylitis. TCRdb independently ran MiXCR on the 5' RACE reads; one entry per CDR3 protein. The table has tens of thousands of distinct CDR3 sequences, more than 25% seen once. The sample was synovial fluid, either unsorted or a sorted T cell fraction (not recorded which). Receptor source: a male donor with ankylosing spondylitis.

This clonotype was detected a few times. This chain uses TRBV5-6 with TRBJ2-1, with TRBD2 matching over 7 bases. Germline trimming cut 2 bases from V and 10 bases from J; bases unmatched to any gene: 12. The V gene's germline CDR1 is SGHDT and CDR2 YYEEEE. CDR3 length: 15 residues. This chain's CDR3 is CASSFGYGELAEQFF. DNA for the CDR3: TGTGCCAGCAGCTTTGGGTATGGGGAACTAGCGGAGCAGTTCTTC.

The V call is TRBV7-8, the J call TRBJ2-1; 12 nucleotides agree with TRBD2. Germline CDR1 and CDR2: SGHVS and FQNEAQ. CDR3 length: 15 amino acids. Germline trimming cut 4 bases from V and 4 bases from J; bases unmatched to any gene: 2. CDR3 sequence: CASSYGLAGYNEQFF. Here the CDR3 DNA reads TGTGCCAGCAGCTACGGACTAGCGGGGTACAATGAGCAGTTCTTC.

This clonotype was seen only a few times. The rearrangement links TRBV10-3 to TRBJ2-1; no clear D. Germline V gene data show CDR1 as ENHRY and CDR2 as SYGVKD. The CDR3 runs 15 residues. V was cut by 2 bases and J by 3 bases, with 11 bases left in between. Here the CDR3 reads CAISEPPRVYNEQFF. CDR3 sequence (DNA): TGTGCCATCAGTGAGCCGCCTAGGGTCTACAATGAGCAGTTCTTC.